This record looks at one T cell receptor beta chain sequence and its context. A multiplex PCR was run with 60 Vbeta primers and 13 Jbeta primers. TCRdb keeps only in-frame clones here, not all; method: immunoSEQ multiplex PCR. This table holds approximately 90,000 clones, about 80% found once. The source of the sample is a study of cytomegalovirus exposure and HLA in healthy donors. Overall study context: Earlier, 150 million to 200 million T cells were analyzed, and more than 100 million unique TCR beta sequences were found among them.

CDR3 length: 14 residues. Losses at the gene ends were 3 bases for V and 6 bases for J; bases not matched to a gene: 8. Germline V gene data show CDR1 as LNHDA and CDR2 as SQIVND (reference sequence). Donors likely had unrecorded immune exposures despite being nominally healthy when sampled. V usage is TRBV19 and J usage is TRBJ2-7; 7 nucleotides agree with TRBD1. Sequenced input: PBMCs. This receptor was identified in a male donor in good health and CMV-seronegative. CDR3 sequence reads: CASSMGQPSSEQYF. CDR3 nucleotide sequence: TGTGCCAGTAGTATGGGACAGCCTAGCTCCGAGCAGTACTTC.